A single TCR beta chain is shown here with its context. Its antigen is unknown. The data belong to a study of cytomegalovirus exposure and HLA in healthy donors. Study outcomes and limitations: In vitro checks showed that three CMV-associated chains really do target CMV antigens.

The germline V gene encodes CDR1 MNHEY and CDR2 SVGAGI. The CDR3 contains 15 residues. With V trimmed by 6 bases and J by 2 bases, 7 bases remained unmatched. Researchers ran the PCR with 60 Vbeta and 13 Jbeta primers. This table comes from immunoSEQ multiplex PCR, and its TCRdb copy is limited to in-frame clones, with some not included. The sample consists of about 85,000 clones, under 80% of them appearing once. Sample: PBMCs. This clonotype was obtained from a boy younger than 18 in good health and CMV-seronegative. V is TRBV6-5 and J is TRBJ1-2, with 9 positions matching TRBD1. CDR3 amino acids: CASSRTGDNNYGYTF. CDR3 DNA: TGTGCCAGCAGCCGGACAGGGGACAACAACTATGGCTACACCTTC.